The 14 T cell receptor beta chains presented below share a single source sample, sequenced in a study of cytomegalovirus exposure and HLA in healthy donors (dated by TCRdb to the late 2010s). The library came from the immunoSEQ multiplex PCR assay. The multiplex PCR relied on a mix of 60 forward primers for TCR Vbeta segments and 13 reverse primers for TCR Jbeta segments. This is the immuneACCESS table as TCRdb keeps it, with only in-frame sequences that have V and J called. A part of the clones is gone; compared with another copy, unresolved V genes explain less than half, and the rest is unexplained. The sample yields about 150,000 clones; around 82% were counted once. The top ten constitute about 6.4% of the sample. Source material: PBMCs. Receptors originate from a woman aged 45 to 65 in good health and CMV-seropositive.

CDR3 DNA: TGTGCCAGCAGCTTAATGAGGAAGCAGTACTTC. Protein sequence: CASSLMRKQYF. V gene TRBV21-1 combines with J gene TRBJ2-7; the table assigns TRBD2, which was not confirmed against the DNA. TRBV21-1 is marked as a pseudogene. This CDR3 is built from 11 residues.

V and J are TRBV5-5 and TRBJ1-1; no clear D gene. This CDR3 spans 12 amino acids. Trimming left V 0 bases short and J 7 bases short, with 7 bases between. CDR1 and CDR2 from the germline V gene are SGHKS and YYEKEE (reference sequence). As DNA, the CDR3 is TGTGCCAGCAGCTTGGGTTTCATTGAAGCTTTCTTT. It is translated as CASSLGFIEAFF.

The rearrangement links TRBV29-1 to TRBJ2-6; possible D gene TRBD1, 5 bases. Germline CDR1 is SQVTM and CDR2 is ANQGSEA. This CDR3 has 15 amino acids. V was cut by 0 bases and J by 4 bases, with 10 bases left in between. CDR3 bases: TGCAGCGTTGAAGAGACAGTATCCGGGGCCAACGTCCTGACTTTC. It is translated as CSVEETVSGANVLTF.

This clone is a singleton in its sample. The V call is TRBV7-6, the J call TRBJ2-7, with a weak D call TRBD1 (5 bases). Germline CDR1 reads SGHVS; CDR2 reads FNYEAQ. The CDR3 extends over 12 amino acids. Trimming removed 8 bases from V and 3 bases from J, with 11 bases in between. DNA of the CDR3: TGTGCCAGCGCAGGGATCGACTACGAGCAGTACTTC. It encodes CASAGIDYEQYF.

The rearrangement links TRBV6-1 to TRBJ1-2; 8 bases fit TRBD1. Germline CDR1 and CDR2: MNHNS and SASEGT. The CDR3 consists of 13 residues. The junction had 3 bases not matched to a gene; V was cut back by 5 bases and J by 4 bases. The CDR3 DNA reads TGTGCCAGCAGTATAGGACAGGGCTATGGCTACACCTTC. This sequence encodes CASSIGQGYGYTF.

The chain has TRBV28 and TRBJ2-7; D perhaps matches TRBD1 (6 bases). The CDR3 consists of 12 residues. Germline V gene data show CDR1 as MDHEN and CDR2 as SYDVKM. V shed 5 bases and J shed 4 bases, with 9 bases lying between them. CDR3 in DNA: TGTGCCAGCAGTCCGGACAGTTACGAGCAGTACTTC. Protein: CASSPDSYEQYF.

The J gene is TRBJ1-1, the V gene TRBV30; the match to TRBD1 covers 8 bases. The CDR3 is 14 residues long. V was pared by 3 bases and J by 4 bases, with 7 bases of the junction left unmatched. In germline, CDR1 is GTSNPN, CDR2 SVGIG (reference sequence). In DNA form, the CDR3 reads TGTGCCTGGAGAGCTTCGACAGGGGCCACTGAAGCTTTCTTT. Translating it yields CAWRASTGATEAFF.

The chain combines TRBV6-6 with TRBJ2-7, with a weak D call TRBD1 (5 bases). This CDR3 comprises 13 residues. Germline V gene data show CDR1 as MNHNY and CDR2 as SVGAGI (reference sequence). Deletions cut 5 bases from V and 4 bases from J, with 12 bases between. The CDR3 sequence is CASSLGRQYEQYF. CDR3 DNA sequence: TGTGCCAGCAGTCTAGGTCGACAGTACGAGCAGTACTTC.

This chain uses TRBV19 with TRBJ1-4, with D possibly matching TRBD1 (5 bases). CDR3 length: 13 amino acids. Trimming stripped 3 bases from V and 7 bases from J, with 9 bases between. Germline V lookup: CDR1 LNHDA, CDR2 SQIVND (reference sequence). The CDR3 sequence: CASSIQGGEKLFF. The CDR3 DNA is TGTGCCAGTAGTATCCAGGGTGGTGAAAAACTGTTTTTT.

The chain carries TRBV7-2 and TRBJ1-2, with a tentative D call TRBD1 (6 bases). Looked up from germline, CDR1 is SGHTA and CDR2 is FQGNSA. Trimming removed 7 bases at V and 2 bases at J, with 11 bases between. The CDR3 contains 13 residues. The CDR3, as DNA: TGTGCCAGCAACAAGGGGGAGAACTATGGCTACACCTTC. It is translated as CASNKGENYGYTF.

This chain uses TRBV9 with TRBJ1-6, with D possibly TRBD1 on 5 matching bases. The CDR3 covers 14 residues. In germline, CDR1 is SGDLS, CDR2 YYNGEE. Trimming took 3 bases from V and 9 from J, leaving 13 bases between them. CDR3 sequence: CASSGAGLGSPLHF. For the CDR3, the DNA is TGTGCCAGCAGCGGAGCAGGGTTAGGTTCACCCCTCCACTTT. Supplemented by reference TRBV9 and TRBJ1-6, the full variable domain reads DSGVTQTPKHLITATGQRVTLRCSPRSGDLSVYWYQQSLDQGLQFLIQYYNGEERAKGNILERFSAQQFPDLHSELNLSSLELGDSALYFCASSGAGLGSPLHFGNGTRLTVT.

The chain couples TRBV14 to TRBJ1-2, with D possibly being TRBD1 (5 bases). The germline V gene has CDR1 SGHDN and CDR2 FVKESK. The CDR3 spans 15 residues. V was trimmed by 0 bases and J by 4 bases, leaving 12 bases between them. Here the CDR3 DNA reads TGTGCCAGCAGCCAAGACACGCGGGGGGGCTATGGCTACACCTTC. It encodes CASSQDTRGGYGYTF.

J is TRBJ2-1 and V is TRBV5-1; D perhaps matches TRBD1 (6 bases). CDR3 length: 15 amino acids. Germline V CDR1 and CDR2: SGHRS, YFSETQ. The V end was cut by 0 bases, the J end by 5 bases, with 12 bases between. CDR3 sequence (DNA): TGCGCCAGCAGCTTGGTACAGGGAGTTAACAATGAGCAGTTCTTC. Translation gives CASSLVQGVNNEQFF. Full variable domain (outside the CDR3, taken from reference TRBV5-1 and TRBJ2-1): KAGVTQTPRYLIKTRGQQVTLSCSPISGHRSVSWYQQTPGQGLQFLFEYFSETQRNKGNFPGRFSGRQFSNSRSEMNVSTLELGDSALYLCASSLVQGVNNEQFFGPGTRLTVL.

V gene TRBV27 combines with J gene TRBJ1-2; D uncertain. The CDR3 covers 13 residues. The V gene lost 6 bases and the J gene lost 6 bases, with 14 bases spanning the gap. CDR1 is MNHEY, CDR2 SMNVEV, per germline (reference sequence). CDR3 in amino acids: CASRKSFGDGYTF. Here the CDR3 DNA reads TGTGCCAGCAGGAAATCTTTCGGAGATGGCTACACCTTC.